This is a list of T cell receptor beta chains from one sample in a study of vaccination and CD4 T cells after COVID-19. These TCRs are of unknown antigen specificity. In TCRdb, the PCR reads were re-called with MiXCR into one record per CDR3 protein. The sample carries almost 15,000 distinct CDR3 sequences, roughly a fifth recorded once. Sample: CD4+ T cells from blood, cultured in vitro, taken before SARS-CoV-2 vaccination. Receptors were obtained from a human donor who received a COVID-19 vaccine. The CDR3 runs from the conserved cysteine through the conserved F or W. Fields, in order: D gene, V gene, clone size, J gene, CDR3 protein, CDR3 DNA. The D gene is left open where the match is weak. A row's size may be missing; if present it is once, few, many or a size class.

d_gene: .
v_gene: TRBV7-9
abundance: .
j_gene: TRBJ2-2
CDR3aa: CAGSLVTVGELFF
CDR3nt: TGTGCCGGCAGCTTAGTGACGGTTGGGGAGCTGTTTTTT

d_gene: .
v_gene: TRBV5-6
abundance: .
j_gene: TRBJ1-1
CDR3aa: CASSFETGSYTEAFF
CDR3nt: TGTGCCAGCAGCTTTGAAACAGGGTCGTACACTGAAGCTTTCTTT

d_gene: .
v_gene: TRBV6-1
abundance: .
j_gene: TRBJ2-3
CDR3aa: CASSSGLIADTQYF
CDR3nt: TGTGCCAGCAGCAGCGGACTGATCGCAGATACGCAGTATTTT

d_gene: .
v_gene: TRBV19
abundance: few
j_gene: TRBJ2-5
CDR3aa: CASSIGGRGRETQYF
CDR3nt: TGTGCCAGTAGTATAGGGGGCAGGGGAAGGGAGACCCAGTACTTC

d_gene: TRBD2
v_gene: TRBV10-3
abundance: .
j_gene: TRBJ2-5
CDR3aa: CAISWTSGGQETQYF
CDR3nt: TGTGCCATCAGTTGGACTAGCGGGGGGCAAGAGACCCAGTACTTC

d_gene: TRBD2
v_gene: TRBV18
abundance: .
j_gene: TRBJ2-1
CDR3aa: CASSQLTSGGPHRAVNQQFF
CDR3nt: TGTGCCAGCTCTCAACTTACTAGCGGGGGCCCCCATAGGGCTGTGAATCAGCAGTTCTTC

d_gene: TRBD2
v_gene: TRBV20-1
abundance: few
j_gene: TRBJ2-1
CDR3aa: CSARSRTSGSYNEQFF
CDR3nt: TGCAGTGCTAGATCGAGGACTAGCGGCTCCTACAATGAGCAGTTCTTC

d_gene: .
v_gene: TRBV10-3
abundance: .
j_gene: TRBJ1-6
CDR3aa: CAISEKGEWSPLHF
CDR3nt: TGTGCCATCAGTGAGAAGGGGGAATGGTCACCCCTCCACTTT

d_gene: .
v_gene: TRBV6-1
abundance: .
j_gene: TRBJ2-4
CDR3aa: CAGQNGDIQYF
CDR3nt: TGTGCCGGACAGAACGGGGACATTCAGTACTTC

d_gene: .
v_gene: TRBV2
abundance: few
j_gene: TRBJ2-3
CDR3aa: CASSRGGGEDTQYF
CDR3nt: TGTGCCAGCAGTCGGGGAGGAGGTGAAGATACGCAGTATTTT

d_gene: .
v_gene: TRBV18
abundance: few
j_gene: TRBJ2-2
CDR3aa: CASSPRSQGHSTGELFF
CDR3nt: TGTGCCAGCTCACCACGGTCGCAGGGGCATTCCACCGGGGAGCTGTTTTTT

d_gene: TRBD2
v_gene: TRBV12-3/TRBV12-4
abundance: few
j_gene: TRBJ2-5
CDR3aa: CASSQTSGQETQYF
CDR3nt: TGTGCCAGCAGCCAGACTAGCGGACAAGAGACCCAGTACTTC

d_gene: .
v_gene: TRBV6-1
abundance: .
j_gene: TRBJ1-5
CDR3aa: CASTEKGPRPHLSNQPQHF
CDR3nt: TGTGCCAGCACCGAAAAGGGTCCGCGACCGCATCTTAGCAATCAGCCCCAGCATTTT

d_gene: .
v_gene: TRBV24-1
abundance: .
j_gene: TRBJ2-5
CDR3aa: CATSDIGEGLEETQYF
CDR3nt: TGTGCCACCAGTGATATTGGAGAGGGGTTGGAAGAGACCCAGTACTTC